The 19 T cell receptor beta chains below all came from one sample that was sequenced in a study of vaccination effects on CD4 cells after COVID-19. Libraries were prepared by immunoSEQ multiplex PCR; TCRdb keeps only in-frame clonotypes and omits some of them. The sample contains tens of thousands of clones, roughly three quarters of which appear only once. Antigen-specific CD4+ T cell clonotypes were called by their expansion after viral peptide-pool culture in ViraFEST. CD4+ T cell isolation took place after 10 days of culture. This individual contracted SARS-CoV-2 between March and December 2020, as verified by PCR. These receptors lack a known antigen. Source: CD4+ T cells from PBMCs cultured with HIV peptides, taken before COVID-19 vaccination. Described subset: HIV-1 Nef peptide pool negative control/reference culture. Receptors originate from a human donor who had a prior SARS-CoV-2 infection.

The chain couples TRBV2 to TRBJ2-5; 12 nucleotides agree with TRBD2. V shed 1 base, J shed 5 bases, and the junction held 11 bases outside the gene matches. Germline V gene data show CDR1 as SNHLY and CDR2 as FYNNEI. The CDR3 is made up of 18 amino acids. CDR3 loop: CASSEGRLAGGRGETQYF. The CDR3 DNA sequence: TGTGCCAGCAGTGAAGGGAGGCTAGCGGGGGGGCGAGGGGAGACCCAGTACTTC. Based on the CDR3 plus reference TRBV2 and TRBJ2-5, the full variable domain is EPEVTQTPSHQVTQMGQEVILRCVPISNHLYFYWYRQILGQKVEFLVSFYNNEISEKSEIFDDQFSVERPDGSNFTLKIRSTKLEDSAMYFCASSEGRLAGGRGETQYFGPGTRLLVL.

The chain employs TRBV2 and TRBJ2-1; D call uncertain. V was clipped by 5 bases and J by 5 bases, with 10 bases between them. CDR1 is SNHLY and CDR2 is FYNNEI in the germline V gene. The length of the CDR3 is 13 residues. In nucleotides, the CDR3 is TGTGCCAGCAGTACAACCAGCGACAATGAGCAGTTCTTC. This codes for CASSTTSDNEQFF.

The gene calls are TRBV29-1 and TRBJ2-7; D is uncertain. CDR3 length: 11 amino acids. Looked up from germline, CDR1 is SQVTM and CDR2 is ANQGSEA. Trimming stripped 7 bases from V and 2 bases from J, with 9 bases between. The CDR3: CSAGRTYEQYF. Here the CDR3 DNA reads TGCAGCGCCGGACGGACCTACGAGCAGTACTTC.

The V gene is TRBV7-8, the J gene TRBJ2-2, with D maybe TRBD2 (5 bases). Germline V CDR1 and CDR2: SGHVS, FQNEAQ. The CDR3 is 15 amino acids. Between the trimmed V and J ends, which lost 1 base and 5 bases, there was a span of 11 bases. The chain's CDR3 is CASSLGSSRTGELFF. Here the CDR3 DNA reads TGTGCCAGCAGCTTAGGGTCTAGCCGGACCGGGGAGCTGTTTTTT.

V usage is TRBV14 and J usage is TRBJ1-3; D gene unclear. Germline lookup yields CDR1 SGHDN and CDR2 FVKESK. The CDR3 contains 16 residues. V was cut by 1 base and J by 4 bases, with 14 bases left in between. The CDR3 protein is CASSQGSGVWGNTIYF. The CDR3 bases are TGTGCCAGCAGCCAAGGTTCGGGAGTTTGGGGAAACACCATATATTTT.

Here the CDR3 DNA reads TGTGCCAGTAGTGGACGGGGCACTGAAGCTTTCTTT. It specifies CASSGRGTEAFF. The chain uses TRBV19 and TRBJ1-1; no definite D call. The CDR3 is 12 residues long. Germline loops: CDR1 LNHDA, CDR2 SQIVND (reference sequence). V lost 5 bases, J lost 4 bases, and 8 bases lay in between.

This clone was observed a few times. The chain combines TRBV3-1 (or the pseudogene TRBV3-2) with TRBJ1-6; D is perhaps TRBD1 (6 bases). CDR3 size: 19 residues. The V and J ends lost 2 bases and 2 bases respectively, with 19 bases between them. The V gene's germline CDR1 is LGHDT and CDR2 YNNKEL (reference sequence). CDR3 region: CASSQRSVGGGAYNSPLHF. Here the CDR3 DNA reads TGTGCCAGCAGCCAACGTTCCGTTGGCGGGGGCGCCTATAATTCACCCCTCCACTTT.

This rearrangement joins TRBV2 to TRBJ2-1; a weak D match, TRBD2 (6 bases). The V end was cut by 7 bases, the J end by 7 bases, with 17 bases between. Germline CDR1 reads SNHLY; CDR2 reads FYNNEI. The CDR3 contains 14 residues. The CDR3 bases are TGTGCCAGCACCCGATTTGGGGGGTGGAATGAGCAGTTCTTC. Encoded protein: CASTRFGGWNEQFF.

This sequence joins TRBV30 and TRBJ2-5; D remains ambiguous. Per germline, CDR1 GTSNPN and CDR2 SVGIG (reference sequence). This CDR3 contains 13 residues. Trimming cost V 1 base and J 4 bases, with 10 bases left between them. CDR3 protein: CAWSAAVGETQYF. CDR3 coding DNA: TGTGCCTGGAGTGCGGCAGTTGGAGAGACCCAGTACTTC.

V usage is TRBV7-6 and J usage is TRBJ2-3; the match to TRBD2 covers 11 bases. Germline CDR1 SGHVS, CDR2 FNYEAQ. The CDR3 loop spans 15 amino acids. The junction had 3 bases not matched to a gene; V was cut back by 1 base and J by 6 bases. The CDR3 reads CASSLGLAGQDTQYF. Written as DNA, the CDR3 is TGTGCCAGCAGCTTAGGACTAGCGGGGCAGGATACGCAGTATTTT.

V is TRBV9 and J is TRBJ2-1; either TRBD1 or TRBD2 may fit D (5 bases each). CDR1 and CDR2 (germline): SGDLS, YYNGEE. The length of the CDR3 is 14 residues. The V and J ends lost 4 bases and 5 bases respectively, with 13 bases between them. The DNA of the CDR3 is TGTGCCAGCAGCACAGGACTTCTAAACAATGAGCAGTTCTTC. Amino acids: CASSTGLLNNEQFF.

V and J are TRBV12-3 or TRBV12-4 and TRBJ1-1; D call uncertain. V lost 4 bases to trimming and J lost 5 bases, with 11 bases between them. CDR3 length equals 13 residues. CDR3 nucleotides: TGTGCCAGCAGTTCCTGGGGTTTGACTGAAGCTTTCTTT. It translates to CASSSWGLTEAFF.

The chain employs TRBV28 and TRBJ2-7, with 7 bases matching TRBD1. This CDR3 contains 13 residues. Germline loops: CDR1 MDHEN, CDR2 SYDVKM. V was pared by 5 bases and J by 2 bases, with 3 bases of the junction left unmatched. CDR3 residues: CASSRDRTYEQYF. The CDR3 nucleotides are TGTGCCAGCAGTCGGGACAGAACCTACGAGCAGTACTTC.

The V and J genes are TRBV27 and TRBJ2-7, with 8 bases fitting TRBD1. Trimming at V came to 3 bases and at J to 5 bases, leaving 6 bases not matched to a gene. Germline loops: CDR1 MNHEY, CDR2 SMNVEV (reference sequence). The CDR3 has 14 residues. CDR3 amino acids: CASSLNGQGNEQYF. The DNA for the CDR3 is TGTGCCAGCAGTTTGAATGGACAGGGCAACGAGCAGTACTTC.

The chain is built from TRBV7-8 and TRBJ2-1, with 12 bases lining up with TRBD1. CDR3 size: 16 residues. Germline loops: CDR1 SGHVS, CDR2 FQNEAQ. V shed 7 bases, J shed 1 base, and the junction held 5 bases outside the gene matches. The CDR3 sequence: CASIGTGGISYNEQFF. In DNA, the CDR3 is TGTGCCAGCATCGGGACAGGGGGCATATCCTACAATGAGCAGTTCTTC.

This clone was seen a handful of times. The CDR3 bases are TGTGCCAGCAGTTTTTCGGGACAGCCTAAAGCTTTCTTT. This encodes CASSFSGQPKAFF. V is TRBV27 and J is TRBJ1-1; TRBD1 matches at 7 bases. V shed 3 bases and J 9 bases; nucleotides not matched to a gene: 7. Germline CDR1 is MNHEY and CDR2 is SMNVEV (reference sequence). This CDR3 spans 13 amino acids.

The chain has TRBV3-1 (or the pseudogene TRBV3-2) and TRBJ2-5; D could derive from TRBD1 or TRBD2 (5 bases each). The CDR3 extends over 16 amino acids. Trimming took off 0 bases at V and 4 bases at J, with 15 bases between the two ends. Germline CDR1 is LGHDT and CDR2 is YNNKEL (reference sequence). In DNA, the CDR3 is TGTGCCAGCAGCCAAGATCGGGGCTCTAGGGGAGAGACCCAGTACTTC. It encodes CASSQDRGSRGETQYF.

The chain couples TRBV27 to TRBJ2-3, with TRBD2 matching 8 bases. J was trimmed by 5 bases and V by 3 bases; bases with no gene match: 10. Germline CDR1 MNHEY, CDR2 SMNVEV (reference sequence). CDR3 length equals 16 residues. CDR3 sequence reads: CASSFGGGRRGDTQYF. For the CDR3, the DNA is TGTGCCAGCAGTTTTGGTGGCGGGAGGAGAGGAGATACGCAGTATTTT.

V usage is TRBV15 and J usage is TRBJ1-5; D is unclear. Germline loops: CDR1 LNHNV, CDR2 YYDKDF (reference sequence). The ends were cut back, 0 bases at V and 6 bases at J, with 9 bases in the middle. The CDR3 loop spans 14 amino acids. This CDR3 reads CATSRDVESQPQHF. CDR3 DNA sequence: TGTGCCACCAGCAGAGATGTGGAGTCTCAGCCCCAGCATTTT.